This TCR beta chain derives from a study of T-cell reconstitution after alpha-beta-depleted transplantation in children (dated by TCRdb to the mid-2010s). Describing the broader study: Using TCR repertoire profiling, the study quantitatively followed how T-cell immune reconstitution unfolded in children after TCRalphabeta/CD19-depleted allogeneic hematopoietic cell transplantation.

Library method: PCR. Sequencing took place on an Illumina HiSeq 2500. Molecular barcoding was employed in the preparation of TCR libraries, with unique molecular identifiers being used to normalize TCRbeta repertoire quantification. TCRdb passed the public sequencing reads through fastp at Q25 and MiXCR, retaining productive beta sequences. Under each unique CDR3 protein, matching rows form one entry showing the most common genes and DNA. Across this sample there are hundreds of thousands of distinct CDR3 sequences, with about 16% seen only once. The ten largest clones add up to about 41% of the sample. A distance of 20 bases separates the germline ends of V and J, which lose 8 bases and 3 bases respectively. The CDR3 numbers 16 residues from cysteine through phenylalanine. Only the CDR3 DNA is retained, 48 bases long and in frame from the first base. This clonotype was found many times. Which antigen it targets is not known. No qualities accompany the bases; no much larger clone lies one base away.

Overall results and qualifications from the work: Hyperexpanded clone frequencies declined over subsequent months; after one year, T-cell counts and TCRbeta diversity were mostly attributed to newly produced T cells. In some patients, high TCRbeta diversity at day 60 was attributed to recipient T cells and intrathymic progenitors that had survived conditioning. About two months after transplant, the apparently early recovery of alphabetaT-cell counts reportedly depended on just several hundred clones that had expanded rapidly and came from non-depleted graft cells.

The sample's treatment or condition label, in plain terms: allogeneic hematopoietic cell transplantation with graft depleted of TCRalphabeta T cells and CD19 B cells. Transplant recipients were children who received TCRalphabeta/CD19-depleted allogeneic hematopoietic cell grafts. This receptor chain uses TRBV12-3 or TRBV12-4 and TRBJ2-1; a tentative D match to TRBD1 spans 5 bases. Source: PBMCs, mostly from graft donor cells, taken 360 days after TCRalphabeta/CD19-depleted stem cell transplant. The clonotype was recovered from a male patient aged 2-15 years who had a stem cell transplant for acute lymphoblastic leukemia, so the T cells may come from the graft donor. The CDR3 has the sequence CASAEPQGTLYNEQFF. Read as DNA, the sequence is TGTGCCAGCGCAGAACCGCAGGGCACTCTCTACAATGAGCAGTTCTTC.